This T cell receptor (beta chain) was profiled in a study of T cell responses to AZD1222 COVID-19 vaccine. Study-wide results and caveats: Of the AZD1222 recipients, only 5 to 7 were seropositive at baseline.

The CDR3 contains 14 residues. CDR1 and CDR2 from the germline V gene are PRHDT and FYEKMQ (reference sequence). V dropped 5 bases and J dropped 0; count of bases not matched to a gene: 4. Measured with immunoSEQ multiplex PCR; TCRdb has only the in-frame clones, and not every one. The sample contains about 140,000 clones, about 88% of which appear only once. Details on this clone: Its target is unknown.

The sample consisted of peripheral blood, taken on day 0 of AZD1222 vaccination. This chain connects TRBV13 to TRBJ2-7, with 7 bases identical to TRBD1. This receptor was identified in an adult in good health. The CDR3 protein is CASSPRTGSYEQYF. The CDR3, as DNA: TGTGCCAGCAGCCCGCGGACAGGCTCCTACGAGCAGTACTTC.